This T cell receptor beta chain was profiled in a study of shared clonotypes between healthy human individuals. Study information: Used for every donor were three CD4 naive, three CD4 memory, two CD8 naive and one CD8 memory plate. Study-level results: Naive subsets tended to show greater estimated richness than memory subsets. Depth of sequencing was expected to influence donor clonotype sharing. A handful of donors held 5% to 5.5% of naive CD4 clonotypes in common.

Here immunoSEQ multiplex PCR was the method, and the copy in TCRdb shows in-frame clones only, minus some. The sample includes more than 850,000 clones, 70% to 80% of them seen just once. The CDR3 has 14 amino acids. The junction had 1 base not matched to a gene; V was cut back by 1 base and J by 4 bases. Per the germline V gene, CDR1 is MDHEN and CDR2 is SYDVKM. A word on this clone: Its target is not known. Distinct nucleotide sequences in the sample also encode this CDR3.

This rearrangement joins TRBV28 to TRBJ2-3, with TRBD1 identical over 8 bases. The sequence was collected from a man aged 18 to 35 in good health. Some clones in this sample may be carry-over from other donors' samples. The sequencing input was memory CD4+ T cells from PBMCs. The subset here: CD45RA-negative fraction. CDR3 residues: CASSLLQGADTQYF. The CDR3 nucleotides read TGTGCCAGCAGTTTATTACAGGGGGCAGATACGCAGTATTTT.